The source of this T cell receptor (beta chain) is a study of blood T cell repertoires in COVID-19. Study-wide background: Researchers got acute and convalescent COVID-19 samples from the United States, Italy and Spain.

Sequenced by immunoSEQ multiplex PCR; TCRdb stores in-frame clones only, minus some. Of about 170,000 clones in the sample, approximately 84% were seen once. Trimming cost V 0 bases and J 3 bases, with 2 bases left between them. Germline V lookup: CDR1 SGHTA, CDR2 FQGNSA. This CDR3 is 12 amino acids long. This chain uses TRBV7-2 with TRBJ1-1; D call uncertain. This TCR was recovered from a man aged 70 or older with active or convalescent COVID-19. Sequencing input: peripheral blood. This CDR3 reads CASSLAYTEAFF. The CDR3 nucleotides read TGTGCCAGCAGCTTAGCCTACACTGAAGCTTTCTTT.